The 8 T cell receptor beta chains presented below share a single source sample, sequenced in a study of cytomegalovirus exposure and HLA in healthy donors. The primer mix had 60 Vbeta and 13 Jbeta primers. The protocol was immunoSEQ multiplex PCR, while the TCRdb copy is restricted to in-frame clones and leaves out a portion. The sample contains fewer than 150,000 clones, about 75% of which appear only once. Sequenced input: PBMCs. The origin of the receptors is a woman younger than 45 in good health and CMV-seronegative.

In its sample, this clone was seen a few times. The CDR3 protein is CASSYSIGTGEEKLFF. CDR3 DNA: TGTGCCAGCAGTTACTCGATCGGGACAGGGGAGGAAAAACTGTTTTTT. This chain links TRBV6-6 with TRBJ1-4, with 10 positions matching TRBD1. The CDR3 runs to 16 residues. Germline V lookup: CDR1 MNHNY, CDR2 SVGAGI (reference sequence). J lost 8 bases, V lost 0 bases, and 6 bases had no gene match.

The chain links TRBV29-1 to TRBJ1-1; D is undetermined. There are 12 residues in the CDR3. CDR1 SQVTM and CDR2 ANQGSEA come from the germline V gene. Trimming removed 4 bases at V and 4 bases at J, with 10 bases between. CDR3 protein: CSVVGMATEAFF. The CDR3 nucleotides are TGCAGCGTTGTGGGCATGGCCACTGAAGCTTTCTTT.

This clone was detected once. This rearrangement joins TRBV7-9 to TRBJ1-1; no definite D call. The germline V gene encodes CDR1 SEHNR and CDR2 FQNEAQ (reference sequence). V lost 3 bases and J lost 4, with 27 bases in between. This CDR3 is built from 19 residues. CDR3 nucleotides: TGTGCCAGCAGCTTGGGAGACGTAGGACTCACTGTAGGAGGCACTGAAGCTTTCTTT. Amino acid sequence: CASSLGDVGLTVGGTEAFF.

V gene TRBV25-1 combines with J gene TRBJ2-6; D not certain. The CDR3 has 13 amino acids. Germline V gene lookup returns CDR1 MGHDK and CDR2 SYGVNS. Trimming shortened V by 10 bases and J by 0 bases, and 7 bases separated the two germline ends. For the CDR3, the DNA is TGTGCCACCCTAGACTCTGGGGCCAACGTCCTGACTTTC. It translates to CATLDSGANVLTF.

This chain connects TRBV2 to TRBJ2-3; 7 nucleotides line up with TRBD1. Per the germline V gene, CDR1 is SNHLY and CDR2 is FYNNEI. V lost 10 bases, J lost 2 bases, and 9 bases stayed unmatched. The length of the CDR3 is 14 residues. The CDR3 region is CATHRGSPTDTQYF. The CDR3 DNA is TGTGCCACCCACAGGGGCAGCCCCACAGATACGCAGTATTTT.

The gene calls are TRBV12-5 and TRBJ2-3; D is possibly TRBD2 (7 bases). This CDR3 contains 15 residues. The V and J ends lost 1 base and 1 base respectively, with 9 bases between them. Per the germline V gene, CDR1 is LGHNT and CDR2 is FRNRAP. The CDR3 loop reads CASGLGGGGTDTQYF. The DNA for the CDR3 is TGTGCTAGTGGTTTGGGAGGGGGGGGCACAGATACGCAGTATTTT.

A few counts support this clone. This chain uses TRBV28 with TRBJ1-2; D uncertain. The CDR3 runs to 14 residues. V was trimmed by 6 bases and J by 5 bases, leaving 16 bases between them. CDR1 and CDR2 from the germline V gene are MDHEN and SYDVKM. The CDR3 sequence is CASRVSSSGYGYTF. The CDR3 DNA reads as TGTGCCAGCAGAGTTTCCAGCAGCGGGTATGGCTACACCTTC.

The chain recombines TRBV11-2 with TRBJ2-7; 9 bases fit TRBD1. The CDR3 contains 14 residues. J lost 6 bases, V lost 5 bases, and 8 bases had no gene match. Germline V gene lookup returns CDR1 SGHAT and CDR2 FQNNGV. In DNA, the CDR3 is TGTGCCAGCAGCGTCCGGGACAGGGAGACCGAGCAGTACTTC. This translates into CASSVRDRETEQYF.